The next 15 T cell receptor beta chains were all read from a single sample in a study of blood T cell repertoires in COVID-19. Only in-frame clones appear in the TCRdb table, and some are missing; sequencing was by immunoSEQ multiplex PCR. The repertoire holds about 73,000 clones, 65% to 85% seen once, with 5.3% in the top ten. The sequenced material came from peripheral blood. These receptor sequences come from a man aged 50 or older with active COVID-19.

The genes are TRBV28 and TRBJ1-6, with 8 nucleotides matching TRBD1. The V gene's germline CDR1 is MDHEN and CDR2 SYDVKM. There are 13 residues in the CDR3. The V and J ends lost 8 bases and 9 bases, in that order; junction bases with no gene match: 6. Written as DNA, the CDR3 is TGTGCCAGCTCCGGGACAGGTACTTCACCCCTCCACTTT. Its translation: CASSGTGTSPLHF.

The chain couples TRBV3-1 (or the pseudogene TRBV3-2) to TRBJ2-2; the D gene is possibly TRBD1 (5 bases). Germline CDR1 is LGHDT and CDR2 is YNNKEL (reference sequence). V was clipped by 1 base and J by 7 bases, with 10 bases between them. This CDR3 is built from 14 residues. The CDR3 is CASSQVAGYGELFF. Written as DNA, the CDR3 is TGTGCCAGCAGCCAAGTGGCAGGGTACGGGGAGCTGTTTTTT.

The table lists this clone with a count of one. The gene calls are TRBV6-5 and TRBJ2-7, with D possibly TRBD2 on 6 matching bases. The CDR3 spans 15 residues. Per the germline V gene, CDR1 is MNHEY and CDR2 is SVGAGI. V lost 0 bases and J lost 5, with 14 bases in between. The CDR3 DNA follows: TGTGCCAGCAGTTACTCGGATGGGGGGAGGAACGAGCAGTACTTC. It is translated as CASSYSDGGRNEQYF.

The rearrangement joins TRBV5-1 to TRBJ2-1, with D maybe TRBD1 (6 bases). The CDR3 is 15 residues long. V was trimmed by 0 bases and J by 6 bases, leaving 13 bases between them. In germline, CDR1 is SGHRS, CDR2 YFSETQ. Here the CDR3 DNA reads TGCGCCAGCAGCTTGGCCGGGACACATAGCAATGAGCAGTTCTTC. Its protein product is CASSLAGTHSNEQFF.

The chain employs TRBV28 and TRBJ2-2; the match to TRBD2 covers 7 bases. Germline V gene sequence: CDR1 MDHEN, CDR2 SYDVKM. V trimming: 8 bases; J trimming: 3 bases; junction bases outside the gene matches: 3. The CDR3 loop spans 13 amino acids. CDR3 in amino acids: CASLRGDTGELFF. Written as DNA, the CDR3 is TGTGCCAGCTTACGGGGGGACACCGGGGAGCTGTTTTTT.

V and J are TRBV27 and TRBJ2-6, with TRBD2 matching over 8 bases. The CDR3 loop spans 17 amino acids. The germline CDR1 and CDR2 sequences are MNHEY and SMNVEV (reference sequence). V shed 3 bases, J shed 12 bases, and the junction held 16 bases outside the gene matches. In DNA, the CDR3 is TGTGCCAGCAGTTTTTCCGGGACTAGAAGGGTCACTGGCGTCCTGACTTTC. Its translation is CASSFSGTRRVTGVLTF.

The CDR3 DNA sequence: TGTGCCAGCAGCCTTGGACAGCCTAATTCACCCCTCCACTTT. It yields the protein CASSLGQPNSPLHF. V gene TRBV7-9 combines with J gene TRBJ1-6, with D perhaps TRBD1 (6 bases). Germline values: CDR1 SEHNR, CDR2 FQNEAQ (reference sequence). CDR3 size: 14 residues. Trimming pared 5 bases from V and 6 bases from J, leaving 11 bases between.

As DNA, the CDR3 is TGCAGCGTCCCCTCTGGGACAGGGACCGAGACCGGGGAGCTGTTTTTT. Translating it yields CSVPSGTGTETGELFF. The genes are TRBV29-1 and TRBJ2-2; TRBD1 matches at 9 bases. V was clipped by 6 bases and J by 5 bases; unmatched bases: 13. This CDR3 has 16 amino acids. The germline V gene encodes CDR1 SQVTM and CDR2 ANQGSEA.

This rearrangement joins TRBV4-3 to TRBJ1-3; unclear D gene. The CDR3 is 15 amino acids. Germline lookup yields CDR1 LGHNA and CDR2 YSLEER. V was pared by 0 bases and J by 4 bases, with 10 bases between. The CDR3 DNA sequence: TGCGCCAGCAGCCAAGATCAGACTTTCGGAAACACCATATATTTT. Translated, it gives CASSQDQTFGNTIYF.

This clone has just a few counts. This chain joins TRBV5-5 and TRBJ1-1; 7 nucleotides match TRBD1. V lost 3 bases, J lost 2 bases, and 4 bases stayed unmatched. This CDR3 has 14 residues. The germline gives CDR1 SGHKS, CDR2 YYEKEE (reference sequence). The CDR3 DNA reads as TGTGCCAGCAGCTCGGGGACAGACAACACTGAAGCTTTCTTT. This sequence encodes CASSSGTDNTEAFF.

The chain employs TRBV19 and TRBJ2-7, with 9 bases matching TRBD1. V lost 5 bases, J lost 6 bases, and 23 bases stayed unmatched. Germline V gene sequence: CDR1 LNHDA, CDR2 SQIVND (reference sequence). CDR3 length equals 19 residues. CDR3 region: CASSPHTDRGSGGSGEQYF. CDR3 sequence (DNA): TGTGCCAGTAGTCCCCACACGGACAGGGGTTCGGGTGGGAGCGGCGAGCAGTACTTC.

J is TRBJ2-4 and V is TRBV5-6; no firm D call. The germline V and J ends were trimmed by 0 bases and 6 bases, with 10 bases remaining between them. Germline-derived CDR1 and CDR2 are SGHDT and YYEEEE. This CDR3 region has 14 residues. This CDR3 is CASSLAAPGNIQYF. DNA of the CDR3: TGTGCCAGCAGCTTGGCTGCGCCGGGAAACATTCAGTACTTC.

This chain uses TRBV24-1 with TRBJ1-1; no clear D gene. The V gene lost 9 bases and the J gene lost 1 base, with 5 bases spanning the gap. CDR3 size: 11 residues. Germline V gives CDR1 KGHDR, CDR2 SFDVKD. CDR3 region: CATAGNTEAFF. The CDR3 DNA reads as TGTGCCACCGCGGGGAACACTGAAGCTTTCTTT.

Here the CDR3 DNA reads TGTGCCAGCAGCCCGGGACAGGGGGACCACGAGCAGTACTTC. This gives the protein CASSPGQGDHEQYF. The chain employs TRBV2 and TRBJ2-7; 11 nucleotides match TRBD1. CDR3 length: 14 residues. The J segment lost 5 bases and the V segment lost 6 bases, leaving 6 bases of the junction unmatched. Germline lookup yields CDR1 SNHLY and CDR2 FYNNEI.

The chain employs TRBV10-3 and TRBJ2-1, with 8 bases lining up with TRBD2. Germline V gene data show CDR1 as ENHRY and CDR2 as SYGVKD. The CDR3 spans 18 residues. With 4 bases clipped from V and 0 bases from J, the junction kept 11 bases outside the gene matches. CDR3 sequence (DNA): TGTGCCATCAGTGGGAGGGCGGGGGGCAAGAGCTCCTACAATGAGCAGTTCTTC. Protein sequence: CAISGRAGGKSSYNEQFF.